Following are 8 T cell receptor beta chains from one sample sequenced in a study of T cells in Graves' hyperthyroidism and ophthalmopathy. The CDR3 regions of TCR beta were amplified from RNA transcripts. RT-PCR in the first round (using the HTBI primer set) targeted the TCR CDR3. MiXCR was run by TCRdb on the multiplex PCR reads, yielding one entry per CDR3 protein. The sample holds more than 450,000 distinct CDR3 sequences, 14% seen once. Material for sequencing was blood. These receptors all stem from a woman aged 40 to 50 with Graves' hyperthyroidism.

This clonotype was found many times. This chain joins TRBV2 and TRBJ1-1; D is uncertain. Trimming took 6 bases from V and 1 from J, leaving 12 bases between them. Germline V gene data show CDR1 as SNHLY and CDR2 as FYNNEI. The CDR3 spans 14 residues. In nucleotides, the CDR3 is TGTGCCAGCAGGTTACAGTTGGCGAACACTGAAGCTTTCTTT. Translating it yields CASRLQLANTEAFF.

This clonotype was picked up many times. The chain is built from TRBV11-2 and TRBJ2-3; 10 positions match TRBD2. Germline values: CDR1 SGHAT, CDR2 FQNNGV. Trimming at V came to 3 bases and at J to 1 base, leaving 1 base not matched to a gene. This CDR3 has 15 amino acids. The CDR3 DNA follows: TGTGCCAGCAGCTTCAGCGGGAGGGGCACAGATACGCAGTATTTT. This encodes CASSFSGRGTDTQYF.

This clonotype was observed many times. The gene calls are TRBV28 and TRBJ2-7, with TRBD1 matching 8 bases. The CDR3 is made up of 14 amino acids. From germline, CDR1 is MDHEN and CDR2 SYDVKM. J was trimmed by 6 bases and V by 3 bases; bases with no gene match: 7. The chain's CDR3 is CASSFQGAITEQYF. CDR3 coding DNA: TGTGCCAGCAGTTTTCAGGGGGCCATCACCGAGCAGTACTTC.

The genes are TRBV28 and TRBJ2-2, with 11 bases aligning to TRBD1. V gave up 7 bases and J gave up 5 bases; unmatched junction bases: 6. The germline gives CDR1 MDHEN, CDR2 SYDVKM. The CDR3 totals 15 residues. The CDR3 DNA is TGTGCCAGCATACCGGGACAGGGGGAAACCGGGGAGCTGTTTTTT. It encodes CASIPGQGETGELFF.

The table lists this clonotype with many counts. The chain uses TRBV20-1 and TRBJ1-2, with TRBD1 matching 10 bases. CDR1 is DFQATT and CDR2 is SNEGSKA in the germline V gene (reference sequence). J was trimmed by 5 bases and V by 3 bases; bases with no gene match: 18. CDR3 size: 18 residues. The CDR3 spells CSASFAGTGVRSGYGYTF. CDR3 bases: TGCAGTGCTAGTTTTGCCGGGACAGGGGTTCGGAGTGGTTATGGCTACACCTTC.

This clonotype appeared many times. The V call is TRBV28, the J call TRBJ1-1; D is undetermined. The CDR3 length is 15 residues. The germline V gene has CDR1 MDHEN and CDR2 SYDVKM. V was pared by 3 bases and J by 4 bases, with 15 bases between. The CDR3 DNA follows: TGTGCCAGCAGTTTCACGGGAGGCTCGTCCACTGAAGCTTTCTTT. Translating gives CASSFTGGSSTEAFF.

Ten or more counts support this clonotype. The rearrangement joins TRBV12-3 or TRBV12-4 to TRBJ1-5; unclear D gene. Between the trimmed V and J ends, which lost 1 base and 7 bases, there was a span of 14 bases. CDR3 length: 15 residues. In DNA, the CDR3 is TGTGCCAGCAGTTTAGGGTACGGGGTGAAACAGCCCCAGCATTTT. Amino acid sequence: CASSLGYGVKQPQHF.

This clonotype was counted a few times. The chain has TRBV7-9 and TRBJ2-7; weak D call: TRBD1 (6 bases). From germline, CDR1 is SEHNR and CDR2 FQNEAQ (reference sequence). The CDR3 runs 15 residues. V was shortened by 5 bases and J by 1 base, with 15 bases between the two germline ends. DNA for the CDR3: TGTGCCAGCAGCCCGAGGGGGTTTTCATCCTACGAGCAGTACTTC. It yields the protein CASSPRGFSSYEQYF.